This T cell receptor beta chain was recorded in a study of shared T cell receptors in the human thymus. Sequenced by immunoSEQ multiplex PCR; TCRdb stores in-frame clones only, minus some. Of under 450,000 clones in the sample, around 93% were seen once. Germline values: CDR1 SGHRS, CDR2 YFSETQ. With 3 bases removed from V and 6 bases from J, the gap between germline ends came to 15 bases. The CDR3 has 15 amino acids. Sequenced sample: thymocytes. The TCR sequence derives from a human donor. This rearrangement joins TRBV5-1 to TRBJ1-4; no clear D gene. CDR3 in DNA: TGCGCCAGCAGCTCCCCCGGGGAAGCCGATGAAAAACTGTTTTTT. This gives the protein CASSSPGEADEKLFF.